Listed below are T cell receptor beta chains from one sample, sequenced in a study of cytomegalovirus exposure and HLA in healthy donors. Repertoires were generated with immunoSEQ multiplex PCR, while TCRdb's copy carries only in-frame clones and drops some. This table holds 150,000 to 200,000 clones, about 81% found once. Sequenced: PBMCs. The source of these receptors is a woman aged 25 to 39 in good health and CMV-seronegative. CDR3s include the opening cysteine and the closing phenylalanine or tryptophan. Each record gives: J gene, D gene, clone size, V gene, CDR3 length, CDR3 protein, CDR3 DNA. D genes are given only for firm matches. Clone size is given for some rows only: seen once, a few or many times, or a class if the clone is expanded.

TRBJ1-1 - - TRBV5-1 15 CASRREPQGDTEAFF TGCGCCAGCAGAAGAGAGCCACAGGGCGACACTGAAGCTTTCTTT
TRBJ2-1 TRBD2 - TRBV10-2 14 CASLASGAYNEQFF TGCGCCAGCTTGGCTAGCGGCGCCTACAATGAGCAGTTCTTC
TRBJ1-3 - - TRBV30 15 CACQSFGVSGNTIYF TGTGCCTGCCAATCGTTTGGAGTCTCTGGAAACACCATATATTTT
TRBJ1-4 TRBD1 - TRBV4-2 17 CASSPRDRGTTNEKLFF TGTGCCAGCAGCCCACGGGACAGGGGAACAACTAATGAAAAACTGTTTTTT
TRBJ1-2 - - TRBV10-1 13 CASSDNSNYGYTF TGCGCCAGCAGTGATAACAGTAACTATGGCTACACCTTC
TRBJ1-5 - - TRBV19 18 CASSTTKSDYGARQPQHF TGTGCCAGTAGTACGACTAAATCGGACTACGGGGCGCGTCAGCCCCAGCATTTT
TRBJ2-7 TRBD2 - TRBV29-1 14 CSVLYTSGSYEQYF TGCAGCGTCCTATATACTAGCGGGAGCTACGAGCAGTACTTC
TRBJ2-1 TRBD1 - TRBV7-6 16 CASSWRYRGDDNEQFF TGTGCCAGCAGCTGGAGGTACAGGGGCGATGACAATGAGCAGTTCTTC
TRBJ1-2 - - TRBV29-1 12 CSVELNSYGYTF TGCAGCGTTGAACTCAACAGCTATGGCTACACCTTC
TRBJ1-2 - - TRBV5-6 13 CASSRGILYGYTF TGTGCCAGCAGCCGCGGGATTCTCTATGGCTACACCTTC
TRBJ1-1 TRBD1 - TRBV7-6 15 CASSLGTGGETKAFF TGTGCCAGCAGCTTAGGGACAGGGGGGGAGACTAAAGCTTTCTTT
TRBJ2-2 - - TRBV5-1 14 CASSLTANTGELFF TGCGCCAGCAGCTTGACAGCGAACACCGGGGAGCTGTTTTTT
TRBJ2-7 TRBD2 - TRBV5-6 18 CASSKGLAGSRGGYEQYF TGTGCCAGCAGCAAGGGACTAGCGGGGTCCCGAGGGGGCTACGAGCAGTACTTC
TRBJ2-7 - - TRBV6-5 16 CASSYTVQLGTYEQYF TGTGCCAGCAGTTACACAGTTCAACTAGGTACCTACGAGCAGTACTTC
TRBJ2-1 - - TRBV12-5 14 CASGLPSQGNEQFF TGTGCTAGTGGTTTGCCGTCTCAGGGGAATGAGCAGTTCTTC
TRBJ2-7 - once TRBV14 18 CASSGEGLPGQHFYEQYF TGTGCCAGCAGTGGGGAGGGATTACCGGGACAACATTTCTACGAGCAGTACTTC
TRBJ2-1 - - TRBV5-1 14 CASSGQASFNEQFF TGCGCCAGCAGCGGGCAGGCTTCGTTCAATGAGCAGTTCTTC
TRBJ2-7 - - TRBV12-2 16 CASRSPGQGLLYEQYF TGTGCAAGTCGCTCCCCGGGACAGGGACTGCTCTACGAGCAGTACTTC
TRBJ2-7 TRBD1 few TRBV28 14 CASSGQGYGYEQYF TGTGCCAGCTCCGGACAGGGCTATGGCTACGAGCAGTACTTC
TRBJ2-7 TRBD1 few TRBV7-9 15 CASSHTDRVSYEQYF TGTGCCAGCAGCCACACGGACAGGGTTTCCTACGAGCAGTACTTC
TRBJ2-7 TRBD1 - TRBV27 14 CASSTQGSSYEQYF TGTGCCAGCAGTACACAGGGGTCCTCCTACGAGCAGTACTTC
TRBJ2-2 TRBD1 - TRBV5-5 16 CASSLGGTGYTGELFF TGTGCCAGCAGCTTGGGTGGGACAGGGTACACCGGGGAGCTGTTTTTT
TRBJ2-7 TRBD2 - TRBV6-1 19 CASSELLLAGGGVAYEQYF TGTGCCAGCAGTGAACTCCTACTAGCGGGAGGGGGAGTCGCCTACGAGCAGTACTTC
TRBJ2-7 - - TRBV30 14 CAWSVPRARYEQYF TGTGCCTGGAGTGTCCCCAGGGCGCGGTACGAGCAGTACTTC
TRBJ1-2 TRBD1 - TRBV15 15 CATSSPDRVLYGYTF TGTGCCACCAGCAGTCCGGACAGGGTTCTTTATGGCTACACCTTC
TRBJ2-7 TRBD1 few TRBV9 14 CASSSRDRGYEQYF TGTGCCAGCAGCTCCCGGGACAGGGGCTACGAGCAGTACTTC
TRBJ2-7 - many TRBV19 14 CASSIQASSYEQYF TGTGCCAGTAGTATCCAAGCGAGCTCCTACGAGCAGTACTTC
TRBJ1-2 - - TRBV27 14 CASSPLGGNYGYTF TGTGCCAGCAGTCCTCTGGGGGGTAACTATGGCTACACCTTC
TRBJ2-2 - - TRBV7-3 15 CASSPTPQGTGELFF TGTGCCAGCAGCCCTACCCCACAGGGTACCGGGGAGCTGTTTTTT
TRBJ2-1 - - TRBV6-5 13 CASSLLTRDEQFF TGTGCCAGCAGTCTCCTGACTAGGGATGAGCAGTTCTTC
TRBJ1-4 TRBD1 - TRBV4-1 15 CASSQRTGYNEKLFF TGCGCCAGCAGCCAGAGGACAGGGTATAATGAAAAACTGTTTTTT
TRBJ2-5 - - TRBV5-1 15 CASSPSNPPRETQYF TGCGCCAGCAGCCCATCCAATCCTCCCCGGGAGACCCAGTACTTC
TRBJ2-5 TRBD2 - TRBV7-7 16 CASSARLAGVGETQYF TGTGCCAGCAGCGCCCGACTAGCGGGAGTTGGGGAGACCCAGTACTTC
TRBJ2-5 TRBD1 - TRBV7-9 18 CASSFLTQGAFGRETQYF TGTGCCAGCAGTTTTCTTACTCAGGGGGCGTTTGGTCGAGAGACCCAGTACTTC
TRBJ1-1 TRBD1 - TRBV27 14 CASRTGTANTEAFF TGTGCCAGCAGGACCGGGACAGCGAACACTGAAGCTTTCTTT
TRBJ1-1 TRBD1 - TRBV30 14 CAWGDRGSNTEAFF TGTGCCTGGGGGGACAGGGGATCGAACACTGAAGCTTTCTTT
TRBJ1-2 TRBD1 - TRBV7-3 15 CASSSRQGVAYGYTF TGTGCCAGCAGCTCAAGACAGGGGGTTGCATATGGCTACACCTTC
TRBJ2-7 TRBD2 once TRBV27 14 CASSFAGEIYEQYF TGTGCCAGCAGTTTCGCGGGAGAGATCTACGAGCAGTACTTC
TRBJ1-5 - - TRBV19 14 CASSWSQSNQPQHF TGTGCCAGTAGTTGGTCCCAGAGCAATCAGCCCCAGCATTTT
TRBJ2-1 - - TRBV7-2 11 CASSSSYEQFF TGTGCCAGCAGCTCCAGTTATGAGCAGTTCTTC
TRBJ2-1 TRBD1 - TRBV29-1 16 CSVVTDRAGPYNEQFF TGCAGCGTTGTCACAGACAGGGCGGGCCCCTACAATGAGCAGTTCTTC
TRBJ2-2 - - TRBV19 11 CASKGPGELFF TGTGCCAGTAAGGGGCCCGGGGAGCTGTTTTTT
TRBJ1-1 TRBD1 - TRBV11-2 16 CASSGAGGTMNTEAFF TGTGCCAGCAGCGGGGCAGGGGGAACAATGAACACTGAAGCTTTCTTT
TRBJ2-1 TRBD2 - TRBV27 16 CASSPILGLANNEQFF TGTGCCAGCAGTCCTATCCTCGGACTAGCGAACAATGAGCAGTTCTTC
TRBJ1-2 TRBD1 - TRBV5-4 15 CASSTSTGGGYGYTF TGTGCCAGCAGCACGTCGACAGGGGGCGGCTATGGCTACACCTTC
TRBJ2-7 - - TRBV11-2 14 CASSSPRQAAEQYF TGTGCCAGCAGCTCACCCCGACAGGCTGCCGAGCAGTACTTC
TRBJ1-2 - - TRBV30 12 CAWSAVGNIYTF TGTGCCTGGAGTGCAGTGGGCAATATCTACACCTTC
TRBJ1-2 - - TRBV10-2 13 CASTEITNYGYTF TGCGCCAGCACGGAGATTACTAACTATGGCTACACCTTC
TRBJ1-2 TRBD1 - TRBV28 15 CASSATGVGDYGYTF TGTGCCAGCAGTGCTACAGGGGTTGGGGACTATGGCTACACCTTC
TRBJ1-5 - - TRBV4-2 17 CASSQERGSNSNQPQHF TGTGCCAGCAGCCAAGAAAGGGGTAGCAATAGCAATCAGCCCCAGCATTTT
TRBJ1-4 - - TRBV27 18 CASMRRPGATATNEKLFF TGTGCCAGCATGAGGAGACCAGGGGCCACTGCAACTAATGAAAAACTGTTTTTT
TRBJ2-5 - - TRBV5-1 15 CASSLAAGYQETQYF TGCGCCAGCAGCTTGGCGGCAGGGTACCAAGAGACCCAGTACTTC
TRBJ2-6 TRBD1 - TRBV28 17 CASSFTDRVAGANVLTF TGTGCCAGCAGTTTTACGGACAGGGTCGCTGGGGCCAACGTCCTGACTTTC
TRBJ1-4 TRBD1 - TRBV7-6 14 CASSPGQFNEKLFF TGTGCCAGCAGCCCGGGACAGTTTAATGAAAAACTGTTTTTT
TRBJ2-3 - - TRBV30 14 CAWSMGGNTDTQYF TGTGCCTGGAGTATGGGCGGGAACACAGATACGCAGTATTTT
TRBJ1-1 TRBD1 - TRBV6-1 16 CASSEGLGQGATEAFF TGTGCCAGCAGTGAAGGCCTAGGACAGGGAGCCACTGAAGCTTTCTTT